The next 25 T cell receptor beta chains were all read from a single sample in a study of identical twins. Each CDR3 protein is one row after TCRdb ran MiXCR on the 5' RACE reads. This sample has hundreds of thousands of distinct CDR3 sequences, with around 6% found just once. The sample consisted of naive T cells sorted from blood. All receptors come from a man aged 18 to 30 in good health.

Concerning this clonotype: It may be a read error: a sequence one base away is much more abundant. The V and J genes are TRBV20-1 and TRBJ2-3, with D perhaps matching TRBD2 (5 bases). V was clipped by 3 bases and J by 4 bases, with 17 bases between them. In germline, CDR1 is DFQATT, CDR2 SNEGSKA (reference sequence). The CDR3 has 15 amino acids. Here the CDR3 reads CSASPEAGSADTQYF. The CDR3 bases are TGCAGTGCTAGCCCGGAAGCAGGTAGCGCAGATACGCAGTATTTT.

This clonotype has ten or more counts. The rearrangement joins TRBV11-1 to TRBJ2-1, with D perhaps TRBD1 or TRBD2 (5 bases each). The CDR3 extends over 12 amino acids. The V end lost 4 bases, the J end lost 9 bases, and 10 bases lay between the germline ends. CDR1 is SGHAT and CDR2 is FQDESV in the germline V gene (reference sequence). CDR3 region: CASSSGDGEQFF. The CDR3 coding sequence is TGTGCCAGCAGCTCCGGGGACGGTGAGCAGTTCTTC.

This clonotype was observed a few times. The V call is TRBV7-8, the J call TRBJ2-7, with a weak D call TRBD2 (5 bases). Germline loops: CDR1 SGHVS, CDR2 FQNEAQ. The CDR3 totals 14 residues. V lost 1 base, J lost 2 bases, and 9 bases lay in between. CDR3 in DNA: TGTGCCAGCAGCTTAGAGGTGGGAGCCTACGAGCAGTACGTC. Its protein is CASSLEVGAYEQYV.

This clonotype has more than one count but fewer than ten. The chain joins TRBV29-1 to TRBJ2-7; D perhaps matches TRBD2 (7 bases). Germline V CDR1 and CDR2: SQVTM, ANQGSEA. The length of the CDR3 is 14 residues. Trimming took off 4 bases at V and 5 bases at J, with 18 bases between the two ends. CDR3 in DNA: TGCAGCGTTGCCGCCGGGGGGCTAGCAAACGAGCAGTACTTC. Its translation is CSVAAGGLANEQYF.

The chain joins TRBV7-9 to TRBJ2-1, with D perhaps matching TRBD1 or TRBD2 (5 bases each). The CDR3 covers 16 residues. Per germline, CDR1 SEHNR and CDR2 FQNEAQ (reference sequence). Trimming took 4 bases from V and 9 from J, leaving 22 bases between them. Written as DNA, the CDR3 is TGTGCCAGCAGCTCCCGACTGAGGGGCGGTAGTGGTGAGCAGTTCTTC. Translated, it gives CASSSRLRGGSGEQFF.

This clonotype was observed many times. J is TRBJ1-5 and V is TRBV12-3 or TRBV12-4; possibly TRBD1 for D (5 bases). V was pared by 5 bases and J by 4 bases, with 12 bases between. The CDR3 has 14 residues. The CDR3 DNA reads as TGTGCCAGCAGTAAGGGACCGATTAATCAGCCCCAGCATTTT. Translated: CASSKGPINQPQHF.

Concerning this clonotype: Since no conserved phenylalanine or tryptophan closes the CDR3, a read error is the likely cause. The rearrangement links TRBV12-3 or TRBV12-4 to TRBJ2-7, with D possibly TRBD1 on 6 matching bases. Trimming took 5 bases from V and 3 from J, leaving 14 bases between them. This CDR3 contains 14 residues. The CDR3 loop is CASSQTGHFYEQYL. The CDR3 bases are TGTGCCAGCAGTCAAACGGGACATTTCTACGAGCAGTACTTG.

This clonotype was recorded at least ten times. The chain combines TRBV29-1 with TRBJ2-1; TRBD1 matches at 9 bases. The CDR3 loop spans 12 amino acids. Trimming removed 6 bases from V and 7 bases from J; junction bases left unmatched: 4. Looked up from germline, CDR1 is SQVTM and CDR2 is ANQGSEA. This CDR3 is CSVVQGANEQFF. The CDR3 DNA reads TGCAGCGTAGTACAGGGGGCAAATGAGCAGTTCTTC.

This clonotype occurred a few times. In nucleotides, the CDR3 is TGCGCCAGCAGCAGACCCGGCCAGGTCAACACTGAAGCTTTCTTT. Translation gives CASSRPGQVNTEAFF. The gene calls are TRBV4-1 and TRBJ1-1, with no clear D. V was pared by 5 bases and J by 2 bases, with 15 bases between. The CDR3 totals 15 residues. From germline, CDR1 is MGHRA and CDR2 YSYEKL.

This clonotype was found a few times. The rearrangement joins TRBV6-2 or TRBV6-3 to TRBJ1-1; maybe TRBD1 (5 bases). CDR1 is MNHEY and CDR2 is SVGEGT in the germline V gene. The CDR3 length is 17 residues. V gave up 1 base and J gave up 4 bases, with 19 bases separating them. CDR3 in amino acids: CASSYLQGPTGGTEAFF. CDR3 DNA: TGTGCCAGCAGTTACTTGCAGGGACCTACGGGGGGCACTGAAGCTTTCTTT.

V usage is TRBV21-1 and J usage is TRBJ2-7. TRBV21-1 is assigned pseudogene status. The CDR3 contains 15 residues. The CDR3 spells CASTSRGADTYEQYV. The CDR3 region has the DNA TGTGCCAGCACCTCACGAGGTGCGGATACCTACGAGCAGTACGTC.

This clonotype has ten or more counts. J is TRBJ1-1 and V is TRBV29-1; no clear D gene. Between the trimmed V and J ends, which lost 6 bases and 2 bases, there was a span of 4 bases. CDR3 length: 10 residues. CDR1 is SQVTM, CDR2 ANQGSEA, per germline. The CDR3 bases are TGCAGCGTGTCAAACACTGAAGCTTTCTTT. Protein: CSVSNTEAFF.

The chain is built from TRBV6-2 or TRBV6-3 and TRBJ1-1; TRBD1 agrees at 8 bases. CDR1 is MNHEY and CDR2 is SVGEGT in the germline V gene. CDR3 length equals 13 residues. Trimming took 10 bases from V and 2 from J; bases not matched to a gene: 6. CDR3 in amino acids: CAILDRANTEAFF. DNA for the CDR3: TGTGCCATCCTGGACAGGGCAAACACTGAAGCTTTCTTT.

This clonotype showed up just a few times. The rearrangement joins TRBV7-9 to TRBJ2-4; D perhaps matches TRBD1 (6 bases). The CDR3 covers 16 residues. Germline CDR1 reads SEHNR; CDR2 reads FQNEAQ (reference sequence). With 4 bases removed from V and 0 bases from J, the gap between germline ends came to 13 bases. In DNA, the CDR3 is TGTGCCAGCAGCTCCATAGGACAGATAGCCAAAAACATTCAGTACTTC. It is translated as CASSSIGQIAKNIQYF.

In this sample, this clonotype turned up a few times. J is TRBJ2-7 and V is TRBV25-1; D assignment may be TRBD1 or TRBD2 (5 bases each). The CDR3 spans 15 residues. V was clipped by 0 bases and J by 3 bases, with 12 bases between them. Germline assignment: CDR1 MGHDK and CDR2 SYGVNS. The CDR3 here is CASSEYGMGDYEQYF. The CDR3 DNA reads TGTGCCAGCAGTGAATATGGAATGGGGGACTACGAGCAGTACTTC.

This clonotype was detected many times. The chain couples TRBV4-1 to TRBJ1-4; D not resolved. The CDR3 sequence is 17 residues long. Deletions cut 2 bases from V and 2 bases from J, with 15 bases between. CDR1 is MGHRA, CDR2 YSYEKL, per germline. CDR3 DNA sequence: TGCGCCAGCAGCCAATGGTTCGGGAGTGGGACTAATGAAAAACTGTTTTTT. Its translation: CASSQWFGSGTNEKLFF.

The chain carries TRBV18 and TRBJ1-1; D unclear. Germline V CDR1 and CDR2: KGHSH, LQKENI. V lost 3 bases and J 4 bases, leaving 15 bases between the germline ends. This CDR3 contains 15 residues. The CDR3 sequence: CASSPEDRHVTEAFF. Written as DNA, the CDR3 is TGTGCCAGCTCACCGGAGGACCGACATGTCACTGAAGCTTTCTTT.

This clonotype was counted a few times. This chain's CDR3 is CASSLGLAGQQYF. CDR3 sequence (DNA): TGCGCCAGCAGCTTGGGGTTAGCGGGACAGCAGTACTTC. V is TRBV5-1 and J is TRBJ2-7; 8 nucleotides align to TRBD2. J gave up 8 bases and V 0 bases, and 4 bases lay outside the gene matches. Germline CDR1 reads SGHRS; CDR2 reads YFSETQ. The CDR3 length is 13 residues.

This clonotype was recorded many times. In DNA form, the CDR3 reads TGCGCCAGCAGCTCTGGACAGCCCAATCAGCCCCAGCATTTT. It yields the protein CASSSGQPNQPQHF. The chain has TRBV5-1 and TRBJ1-5; D perhaps matches TRBD1 (6 bases). This CDR3 spans 14 amino acids. Trimming stripped 3 bases from V and 3 bases from J, with 10 bases between. CDR1 and CDR2 from the germline V gene are SGHRS and YFSETQ.

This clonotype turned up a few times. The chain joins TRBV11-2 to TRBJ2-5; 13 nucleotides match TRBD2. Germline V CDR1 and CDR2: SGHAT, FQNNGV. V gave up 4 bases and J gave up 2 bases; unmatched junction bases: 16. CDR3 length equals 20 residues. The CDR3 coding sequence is TGTGCCAGCAGCTCGTATGTTCTGGGGACTAGCGGGACCCTACAAGAGACCCAGTACTTC. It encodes CASSSYVLGTSGTLQETQYF. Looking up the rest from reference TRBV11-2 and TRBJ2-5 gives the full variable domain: EAGVAQSPRYKIIEKRQSVAFWCNPISGHATLYWYQQILGQGPKLLIQFQNNGVVDDSQLPKDRFSAERLKGVDSTLKIQPAKLEDSAVYLCASSSYVLGTSGTLQETQYFGPGTRLLVL.

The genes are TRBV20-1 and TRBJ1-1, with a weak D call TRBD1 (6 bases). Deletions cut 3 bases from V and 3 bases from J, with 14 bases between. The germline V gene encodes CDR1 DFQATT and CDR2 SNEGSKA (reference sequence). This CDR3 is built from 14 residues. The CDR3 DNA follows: TGCAGTGCTAGCGAACAGGGTAGGGACACTGAAGCTTTCTTT. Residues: CSASEQGRDTEAFF.

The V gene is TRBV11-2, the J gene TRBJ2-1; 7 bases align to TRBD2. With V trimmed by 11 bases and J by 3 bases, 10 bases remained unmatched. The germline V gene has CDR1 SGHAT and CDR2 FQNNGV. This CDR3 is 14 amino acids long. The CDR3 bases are TGTGCCTGCAAGTTGCGGGAGAGCTACAATGAGCAGTTCTTC. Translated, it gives CACKLRESYNEQFF.

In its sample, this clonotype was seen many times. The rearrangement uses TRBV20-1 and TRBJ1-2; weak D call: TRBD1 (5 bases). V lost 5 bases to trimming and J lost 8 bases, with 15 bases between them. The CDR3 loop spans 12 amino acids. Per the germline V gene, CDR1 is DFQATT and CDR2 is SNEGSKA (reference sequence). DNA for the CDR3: TGCAGTGCTGGCAGGGCCTCAAAGGGCTACACCTTC. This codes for CSAGRASKGYTF.

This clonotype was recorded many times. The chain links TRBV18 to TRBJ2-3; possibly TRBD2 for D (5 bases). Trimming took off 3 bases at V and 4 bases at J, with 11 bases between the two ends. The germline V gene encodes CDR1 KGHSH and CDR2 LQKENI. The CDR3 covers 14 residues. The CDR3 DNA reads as TGTGCCAGCTCACCGTCGACTAAACCAGATACGCAGTATTTT. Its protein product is CASSPSTKPDTQYF.

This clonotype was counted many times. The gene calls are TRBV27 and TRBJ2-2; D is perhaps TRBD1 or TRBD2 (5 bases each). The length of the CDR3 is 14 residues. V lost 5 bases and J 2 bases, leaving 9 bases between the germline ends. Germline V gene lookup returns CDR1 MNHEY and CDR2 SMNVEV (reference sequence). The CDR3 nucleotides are TGTGCCAGCAGTGCCGGGGCCAACACCGGGGAGCTGTTTTTT. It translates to CASSAGANTGELFF.